The TCR beta chain under discussion was sequenced for a study of CXCR3-negative and CXCR3-positive naive CD8 T cells. Overall study results and limits: The study found more hydrophobic TRB CDR3s in CXCR3-positive naive cells than in CXCR3-negative naive cells.

As to this clonotype: Its antigen is still unknown.

The libraries of TRB cDNA were prepared using 5' RACE with UMI labels. For each CDR3 protein, TCRdb gives one entry from its re-call of the 5' RACE reads, without DNA. The sample table sets out under 150,000 distinct CDR3 sequences. This CDR3 spans 16 amino acids. The germline gives CDR1 SGHAT, CDR2 FQNNGV. Sorts performed in triplicate captured 300,000 to 350,000 cells each from every CD8+ T cell subset. By phenotype, naive CD8+ T cells were CD45RO-CCR7+CD27+CD95-. The receptor's source is a human donor in good health. Some clones in this sample may be carry-over from other donors' samples. Source material: naive CXCR3+ CD8+ T cells from blood. Subset meaning: CD45RO-CCR7+CD27+CD95- naive CD8+ T cells expressing CXCR3 (TNR3+). The V gene is TRBV11-2, the J gene TRBJ2-6. Here the CDR3 reads CASSLVSDPGANVLTF.